This T cell receptor beta chain was observed in a study of molecular identifiers for immune sequencing clone quantification. Overall study results and limits: Identical barcode-sharing TCR molecules could lead to underestimated sizes for highly expanded clones. Clones above 20 RNA copies contained over 98% of effector molecules but under 1% of naive ones.

As concerns this clonotype: What it recognizes is unknown.

Trimming removed 0 bases from V and 3 bases from J, with 14 bases in between. Germline assignment: CDR1 SGHDN and CDR2 FVKESK. CDR3 length equals 16 residues. Listed TCR primers, together with previously described methods, were used for the bulk TCR libraries. TCRdb re-called the PCR reads with MiXCR, one entry per CDR3 protein. Among about 510,000 distinct CDR3 sequences listed, roughly 25% were seen once. The clonotype was recovered from a human donor in good health. Some libraries in this study had Jurkat cell RNA spiked in. The V gene is TRBV14, the J gene TRBJ1-2; D is possibly TRBD1 (5 bases). Sequences were obtained from naive CD8+ T cells from blood, with Jurkat cell RNA spiked in. Noted subset: FACS-sorted CD8+CD4-CCR7+CD45RA+ naive T cells. The CDR3 loop reads CASSQDHARAHYGYTF. In nucleotides, the CDR3 is TGTGCCAGCAGCCAAGATCACGCCAGGGCCCACTATGGCTACACCTTC.